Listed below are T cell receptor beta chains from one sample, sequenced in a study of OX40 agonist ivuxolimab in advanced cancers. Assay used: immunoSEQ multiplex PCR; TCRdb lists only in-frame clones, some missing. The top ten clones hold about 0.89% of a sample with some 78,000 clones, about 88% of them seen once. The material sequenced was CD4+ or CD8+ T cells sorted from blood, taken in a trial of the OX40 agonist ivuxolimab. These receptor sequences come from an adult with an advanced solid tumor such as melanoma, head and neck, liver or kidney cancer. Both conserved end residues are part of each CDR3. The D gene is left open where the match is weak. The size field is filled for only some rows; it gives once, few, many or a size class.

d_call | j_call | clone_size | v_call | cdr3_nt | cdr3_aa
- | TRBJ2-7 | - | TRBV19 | TGTGCCAGTAGTGTGGGACAAAGATCCTACGAGCAGTACTTC | CASSVGQRSYEQYF
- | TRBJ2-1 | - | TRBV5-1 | TGCGCCAGCTCCATTCTGGGGGGTAGGGACAATGAGCAGTTCTTC | CASSILGGRDNEQFF
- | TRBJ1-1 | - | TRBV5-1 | TGCGCCAGCAGCTTGGCCCAGGACACTGAAGCTTTCTTT | CASSLAQDTEAFF
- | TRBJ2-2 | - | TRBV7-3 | TGTGCCAGCAGCCCCTTAGCGTTGTCCGGGGAGCTGTTTTTT | CASSPLALSGELFF
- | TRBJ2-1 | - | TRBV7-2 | TGTGCCAGCAGCTTAGGGTCGGTCTCCTACAATGAGCAGTTCTTC | CASSLGSVSYNEQFF
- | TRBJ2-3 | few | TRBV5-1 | TGCGCCAGCAGCTTGGCTCTAGGGGGTACAGATACGCAGTATTTT | CASSLALGGTDTQYF
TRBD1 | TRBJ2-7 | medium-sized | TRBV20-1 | TGCAGTGCTAAGACAGGGAAAGAGCAGTACTTC | CSAKTGKEQYF
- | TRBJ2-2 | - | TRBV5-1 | TGCGCCAGCAGCTTAAAGGGAACCGGGGAGCTGTTTTTT | CASSLKGTGELFF
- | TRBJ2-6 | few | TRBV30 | TGTGCCTGGGGACTCTCTGGGGCCAACGTCCTGACTTTC | CAWGLSGANVLTF
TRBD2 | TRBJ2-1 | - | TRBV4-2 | TGTGCCAGCAGCCAAGATCCGCAGCGGGGGTCCCACAATGAGCAGTTCTTC | CASSQDPQRGSHNEQFF
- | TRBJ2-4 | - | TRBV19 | TGTGCCAGTAGGGATCGACCTGGGGAAAACATTCAGTACTTC | CASRDRPGENIQYF
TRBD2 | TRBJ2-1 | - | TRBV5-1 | TGCGCCAGCAGCTTGACTAGCGGGGGGGATAATGAGCAGTTCTTC | CASSLTSGGDNEQFF
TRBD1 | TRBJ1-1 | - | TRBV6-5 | TGTGCCAGCAGCGACAGGGGGATATTGAACACTGAAGCTTTCTTT | CASSDRGILNTEAFF
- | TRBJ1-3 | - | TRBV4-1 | TGCGCCAGCAGCCCCTTACACGGGACTGGAAACACCATATATTTT | CASSPLHGTGNTIYF
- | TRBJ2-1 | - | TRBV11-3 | TGTGCCAGCAGCTTTGGGGGGAGCAGCTCCTACAATGAGCAGTTCTTC | CASSFGGSSSYNEQFF
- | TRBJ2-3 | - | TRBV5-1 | TGCGCCAGCAGCTTGGGTACAGAGATTAGCACAGATACGCAGTATTTT | CASSLGTEISTDTQYF
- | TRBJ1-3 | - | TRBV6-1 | TGTGCCAGCAGTGAAGCTCAGGGGCCGGCGACCTCTGGAAACACCATATATTTT | CASSEAQGPATSGNTIYF
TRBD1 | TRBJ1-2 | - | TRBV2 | TGTGCCAGCAGGCCGGGGACAGTGAGTGGCTACACCTTC | CASRPGTVSGYTF
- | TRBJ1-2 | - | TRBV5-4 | TGTGCCAGCAGCTTGGACACCTTGGAAGGGGGCTACACCTTC | CASSLDTLEGGYTF
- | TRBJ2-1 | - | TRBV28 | TGTGCCAGCAGCCAGGAGGCCCAACCCTACAATGAGCAGTTCTTC | CASSQEAQPYNEQFF
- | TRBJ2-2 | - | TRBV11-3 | TGTGCCAGCAGCCGCCAGACAGCAAACACCGGGGAGCTGTTTTTT | CASSRQTANTGELFF
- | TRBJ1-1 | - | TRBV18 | TGTGCCAGCTCACAGGGAGCGGGGACTGAAGCTTTCTTT | CASSQGAGTEAFF
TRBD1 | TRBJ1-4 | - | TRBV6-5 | TGTGCCAGCAGAATGACAGGGGAGAATGAAAAACTGTTTTTT | CASRMTGENEKLFF